This TCR beta chain originates from a study of graft-versus-host responses after intestinal transplantation. Background on the study: Transplants given to recipients were multivisceral, liver-intestinal, or isolated intestinal. Study results and limitations: Individuals carrying graft-donor T cell macrochimerism showed high graft-versus-host to host-versus-graft clonal ratios in allografts. In recipient marrow, GvH clones were found, and some appeared first in ileum or blood.

Generated by immunoSEQ multiplex PCR, the TCRdb table keeps only in-frame clones and is missing some. The sample includes around 100,000 clones, approximately 94% of them seen just once. A note on this clone: Its specificity is unknown.

The TCR sequence derives from a human donor who was the organ donor for an intestinal transplant. The sequences come from unstimulated CD4+ T cells sorted from spleen or lymph node cells, collected before transplant.

As DNA, the CDR3 is TGTGCCAGCAGGGGCAGCGACAGGGCGTTTATAGATCAGCCCCAGCATTTT. Translating it yields CASRGSDRAFIDQPQHF. The gene calls are TRBV6-4 and TRBJ1-5, with TRBD1 identical over 7 bases. From germline, CDR1 is MRHNA and CDR2 SNTAGT. After removal of 6 bases from V and 5 bases from J, the junction contained 16 bases not matched to a gene. There are 17 residues in the CDR3.